The clone carrying this T cell receptor (beta chain) showed up just a few times. The entry originates in a study of CD8 T cells in ankylosing spondylitis. TCRdb passed the 5' RACE reads through MiXCR, listing each CDR3 protein once. Of 160,000 or so distinct CDR3 sequences listed, 9.8% are singletons. The J segment lost 3 bases and the V segment lost 7 bases, leaving 6 bases of the junction unmatched. This CDR3 contains 15 residues. Germline V gene lookup returns CDR1 LNHDA and CDR2 SQIVND (reference sequence). This chain links TRBV19 with TRBJ2-3; 11 positions agree with TRBD2. This TCR was sampled from a female donor with ankylosing spondylitis or in good health (not recorded which). The sequenced sample consisted of blood, either unsorted or a sorted T cell fraction (not recorded which). CDR3: CASTTSGSPTDTQYF. For the CDR3, the DNA is TGTGCCAGTACAACTAGCGGGAGCCCGACAGATACGCAGTATTTT.